The clone carrying this T cell receptor (beta chain) was seen a few times. With each sample, at least 5 micrograms of total RNA were extracted. The data derive from a study of blood T cells in healthy people across ages. The use of a sample-barcoded 5' primer and a J-beta primer mix characterized a second PCR of about 7 to 12 cycles. A template-switch adaptor with 12 random nucleotides tagged each cDNA molecule. One entry per CDR3 protein, called by TCRdb with MiXCR from the 5' RACE reads. This sample has 1.5 million to 2 million distinct CDR3 sequences, with roughly 27% found just once. The CDR3 is 15 residues long. V gave up 3 bases and J gave up 2 bases; unmatched junction bases: 6. CDR1 and CDR2 from the germline V gene are SGHRS and YFSETQ.

Sequenced material: blood. The receptor's source is a woman aged 25 to 39 in good health. The V call is TRBV5-1, the J call TRBJ2-3; TRBD1 matches 7 bases. The CDR3 spells CASSWGTAITDTQYF. The DNA of the CDR3 is TGCGCCAGCAGCTGGGGGACAGCGATCACAGATACGCAGTATTTT. The variable domain in full, completed from reference TRBV5-1 and TRBJ2-3, reads KAGVTQTPRYLIKTRGQQVTLSCSPISGHRSVSWYQQTPGQGLQFLFEYFSETQRNKGNFPGRFSGRQFSNSRSEMNVSTLELGDSALYLCASSWGTAITDTQYFGPGTRLTVL.